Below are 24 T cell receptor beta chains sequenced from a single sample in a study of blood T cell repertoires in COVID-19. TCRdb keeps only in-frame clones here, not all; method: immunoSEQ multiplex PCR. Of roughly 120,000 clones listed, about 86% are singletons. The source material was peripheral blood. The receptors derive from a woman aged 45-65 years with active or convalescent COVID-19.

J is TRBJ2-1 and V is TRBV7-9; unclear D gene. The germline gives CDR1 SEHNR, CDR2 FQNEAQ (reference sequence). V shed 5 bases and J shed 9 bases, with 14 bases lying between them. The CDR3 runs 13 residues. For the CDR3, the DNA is TGTGCCAGCAGCCCCCTTGTCACATCTGAGCAGTTCTTC. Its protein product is CASSPLVTSEQFF.

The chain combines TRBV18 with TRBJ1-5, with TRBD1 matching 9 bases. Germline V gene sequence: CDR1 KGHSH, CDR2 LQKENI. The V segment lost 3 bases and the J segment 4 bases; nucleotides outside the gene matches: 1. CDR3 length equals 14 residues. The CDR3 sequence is CASSPGTGNQPQHF. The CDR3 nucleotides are TGTGCCAGCTCACCGGGGACAGGGAATCAGCCCCAGCATTTT.

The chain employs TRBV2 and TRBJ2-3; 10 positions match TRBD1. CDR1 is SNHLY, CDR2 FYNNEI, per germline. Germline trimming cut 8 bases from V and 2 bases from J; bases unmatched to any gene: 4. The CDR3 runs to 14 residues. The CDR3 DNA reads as TGTGCCAGCGCGGGACAGGGGATCACAGATACGCAGTATTTT. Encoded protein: CASAGQGITDTQYF.

CDR3 protein: CASSLGGFSNQPQHF. For the CDR3, the DNA is TGTGCCAGCAGCTTAGGAGGGTTTAGCAATCAGCCCCAGCATTTT. This chain connects TRBV7-9 to TRBJ1-5; the D is unclear. Germline V gene sequence: CDR1 SEHNR, CDR2 FQNEAQ (reference sequence). V was trimmed by 1 base and J by 0 bases, leaving 7 bases between them. The CDR3 contains 15 residues. Full variable domain (remainder filled in from reference TRBV7-9 and TRBJ1-5): DTGVSQNPRHKITKRGQNVTFRCDPISEHNRLYWYRQTLGQGPEFLTYFQNEAQLEKSRLLSDRFSAERPKGSFSTLEIQRTEQGDSAMYLCASSLGGFSNQPQHFGDGTRLSIL.

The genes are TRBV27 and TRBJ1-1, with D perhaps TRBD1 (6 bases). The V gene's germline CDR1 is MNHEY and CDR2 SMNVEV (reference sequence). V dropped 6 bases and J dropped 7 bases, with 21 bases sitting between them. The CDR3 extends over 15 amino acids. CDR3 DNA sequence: TGTGCCAGCAGCCGAGAAAGACCGGGACACAGTGAAGCTTTCTTT. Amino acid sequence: CASSRERPGHSEAFF.

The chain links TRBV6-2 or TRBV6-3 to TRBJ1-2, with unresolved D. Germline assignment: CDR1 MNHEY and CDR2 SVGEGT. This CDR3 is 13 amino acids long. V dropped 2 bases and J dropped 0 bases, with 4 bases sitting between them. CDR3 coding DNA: TGTGCCAGCAGTTACACGGCTAACTATGGCTACACCTTC. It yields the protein CASSYTANYGYTF.

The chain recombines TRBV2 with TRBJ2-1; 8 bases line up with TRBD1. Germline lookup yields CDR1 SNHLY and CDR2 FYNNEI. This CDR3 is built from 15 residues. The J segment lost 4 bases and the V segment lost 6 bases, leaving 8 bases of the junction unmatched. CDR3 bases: TGTGCCAGCAGGGCTACAGGGGGGACTTACAATGAGCAGTTCTTC. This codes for CASRATGGTYNEQFF.

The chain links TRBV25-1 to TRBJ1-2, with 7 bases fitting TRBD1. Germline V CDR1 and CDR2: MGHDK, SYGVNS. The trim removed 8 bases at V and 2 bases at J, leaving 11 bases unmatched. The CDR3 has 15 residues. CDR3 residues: CASLPRTGPNYGYTF. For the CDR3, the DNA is TGTGCCAGCCTACCTCGGACAGGCCCCAACTATGGCTACACCTTC.

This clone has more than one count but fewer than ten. Here the CDR3 DNA reads TGTGCCAGCAGTCCGCACACAAACACCGGGGAGCTGTTTTTT. It codes for CASSPHTNTGELFF. This chain links TRBV6-2 or TRBV6-3 with TRBJ2-2; no clear D. The CDR3 consists of 14 residues. V was cut by 5 bases and J by 2 bases, with 9 bases left in between. The germline V gene has CDR1 MNHEY and CDR2 SVGEGT.

CDR3 sequence reads: CASSHADRVKAFF. CDR3 sequence (DNA): TGTGCCAGCAGCCATGCGGACAGGGTTAAAGCTTTCTTT. J is TRBJ1-1 and V is TRBV3-1 (or the pseudogene TRBV3-2), with TRBD1 identical over 8 bases. Germline V gene sequence: CDR1 LGHDT, CDR2 YNNKEL (reference sequence). The CDR3 is made up of 13 amino acids. J was trimmed by 9 bases and V by 3 bases; bases with no gene match: 6.

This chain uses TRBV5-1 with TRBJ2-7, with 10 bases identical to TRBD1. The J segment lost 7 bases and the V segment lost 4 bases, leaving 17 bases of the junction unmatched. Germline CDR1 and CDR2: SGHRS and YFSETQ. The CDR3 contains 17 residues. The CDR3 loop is CASSTPAPGQGIEEQYF. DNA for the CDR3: TGCGCCAGCAGCACTCCGGCCCCGGGACAGGGGATCGAGGAGCAGTACTTC.

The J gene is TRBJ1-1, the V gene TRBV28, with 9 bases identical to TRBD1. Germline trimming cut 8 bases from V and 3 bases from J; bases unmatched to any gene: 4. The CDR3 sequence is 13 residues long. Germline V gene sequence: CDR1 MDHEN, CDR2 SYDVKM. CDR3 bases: TGTGCCAGCGGGACAGGGCAGGACACTGAAGCTTTCTTT. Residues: CASGTGQDTEAFF.

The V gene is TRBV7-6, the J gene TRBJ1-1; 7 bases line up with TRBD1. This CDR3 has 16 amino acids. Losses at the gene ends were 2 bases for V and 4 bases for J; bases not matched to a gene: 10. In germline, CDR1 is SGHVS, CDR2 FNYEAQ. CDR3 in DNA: TGTGCCAGCAGCTTAAAGGGGGCAGCCTTACCCACTGAAGCTTTCTTT. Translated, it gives CASSLKGAALPTEAFF.

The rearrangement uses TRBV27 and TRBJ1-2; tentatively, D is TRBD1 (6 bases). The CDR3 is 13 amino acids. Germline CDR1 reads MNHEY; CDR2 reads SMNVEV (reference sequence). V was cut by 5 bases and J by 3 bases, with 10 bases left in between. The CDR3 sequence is CASSRQVDYGYTF. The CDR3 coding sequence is TGTGCCAGCAGTCGACAGGTCGACTATGGCTACACCTTC.

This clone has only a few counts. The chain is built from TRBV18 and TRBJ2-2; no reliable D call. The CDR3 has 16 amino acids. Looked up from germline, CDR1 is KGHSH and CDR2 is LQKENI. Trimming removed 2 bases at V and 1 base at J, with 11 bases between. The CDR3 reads CASSPRRLQNTGELFF. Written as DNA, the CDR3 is TGTGCCAGCTCACCAAGGCGGCTTCAGAACACCGGGGAGCTGTTTTTT.

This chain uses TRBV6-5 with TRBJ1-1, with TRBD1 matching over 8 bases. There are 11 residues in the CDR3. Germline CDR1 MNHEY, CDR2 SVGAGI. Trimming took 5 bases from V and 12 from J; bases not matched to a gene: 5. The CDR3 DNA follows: TGTGCCAGCAGTCGCAGGGGGCTGTCTTTCTTT. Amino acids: CASSRRGLSFF.

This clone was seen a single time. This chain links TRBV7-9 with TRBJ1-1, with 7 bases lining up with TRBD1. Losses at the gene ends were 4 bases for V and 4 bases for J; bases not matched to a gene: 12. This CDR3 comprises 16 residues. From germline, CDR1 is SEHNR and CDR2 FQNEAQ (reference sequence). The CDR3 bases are TGTGCCAGCAGCTACGAGGGGGCGATTTTTATCACTGAAGCTTTCTTT. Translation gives CASSYEGAIFITEAFF.

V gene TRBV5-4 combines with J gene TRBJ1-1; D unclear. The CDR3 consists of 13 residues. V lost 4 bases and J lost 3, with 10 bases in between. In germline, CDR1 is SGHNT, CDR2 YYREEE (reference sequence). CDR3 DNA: TGTGCCAGCAGCGCGAGTACGGACACTGAAGCTTTCTTT. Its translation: CASSASTDTEAFF.

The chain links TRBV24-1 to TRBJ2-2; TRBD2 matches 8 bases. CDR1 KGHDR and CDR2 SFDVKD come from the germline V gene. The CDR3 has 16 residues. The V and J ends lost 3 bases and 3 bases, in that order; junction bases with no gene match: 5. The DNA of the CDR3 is TGTGCCACCAGTGATGGGCGGGAGGCTCACACCGGGGAGCTGTTTTTT. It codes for CATSDGREAHTGELFF.

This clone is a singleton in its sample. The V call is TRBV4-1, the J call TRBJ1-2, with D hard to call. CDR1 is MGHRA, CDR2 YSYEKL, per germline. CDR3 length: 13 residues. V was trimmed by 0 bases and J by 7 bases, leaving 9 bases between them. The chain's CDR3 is CASSQDTVPGYTF. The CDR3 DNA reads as TGCGCCAGCAGCCAAGACACAGTGCCTGGCTACACCTTC.

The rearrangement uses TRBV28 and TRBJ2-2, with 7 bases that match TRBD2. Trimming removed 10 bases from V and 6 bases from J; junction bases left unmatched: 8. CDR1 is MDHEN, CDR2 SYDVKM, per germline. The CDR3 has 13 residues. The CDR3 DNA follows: TGTGCCACCTACCGGGAGGCCCCCGGGGAGCTGTTTTTT. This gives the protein CATYREAPGELFF.

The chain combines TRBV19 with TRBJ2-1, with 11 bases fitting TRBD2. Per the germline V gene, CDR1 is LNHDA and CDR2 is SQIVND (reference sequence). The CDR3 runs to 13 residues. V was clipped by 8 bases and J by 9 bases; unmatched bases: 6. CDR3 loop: CASSGTSGVEQFF. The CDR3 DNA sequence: TGTGCCAGTTCCGGGACTAGCGGCGTTGAGCAGTTCTTC. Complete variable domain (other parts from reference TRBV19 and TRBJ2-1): DGGITQSPKYLFRKEGQNVTLSCEQNLNHDAMYWYRQDPGQGLRLIYYSQIVNDFQKGDIAEGYSVSREKKESFPLTVTSAQKNPTAFYLCASSGTSGVEQFFGPGTRLTVL.

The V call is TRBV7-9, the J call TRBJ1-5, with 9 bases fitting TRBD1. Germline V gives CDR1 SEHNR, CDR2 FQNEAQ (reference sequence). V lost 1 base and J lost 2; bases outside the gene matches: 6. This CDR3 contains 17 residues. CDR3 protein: CASSLVGQGYGNQPQHF. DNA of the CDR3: TGTGCCAGCAGCTTAGTTGGACAGGGGTATGGCAATCAGCCCCAGCATTTT.

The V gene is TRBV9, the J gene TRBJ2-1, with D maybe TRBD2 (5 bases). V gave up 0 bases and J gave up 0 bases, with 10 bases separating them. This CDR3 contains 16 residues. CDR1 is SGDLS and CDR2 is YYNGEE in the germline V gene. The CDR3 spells CASSVVAHSSYNEQFF. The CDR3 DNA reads TGTGCCAGCAGCGTAGTAGCGCACAGCTCCTACAATGAGCAGTTCTTC.